The sequence of this TCR beta chain was determined in a study of T cells in Graves' hyperthyroidism and ophthalmopathy. This CDR3 comprises 15 residues. Germline V gives CDR1 LGHDT, CDR2 YNNKEL (reference sequence). RNA transcripts provided the source from which TCR beta CDR3 regions were amplified. First-round RT-PCR with HTBI primers amplified the TCR CDR3 region. TCRdb called the multiplex PCR reads again in MiXCR, with one record for every CDR3 protein. The profile shows some 570,000 distinct CDR3 sequences, about 14% of them singletons. In this sample, this clonotype turned up many times. The junction does not match germline at one end; this may be a read error.

Sequenced material: blood. The receptor comes from a woman under 30 with Graves' ophthalmopathy. The chain employs TRBV3-1 and TRBJ2-7, with D unresolved. CDR3 sequence (DNA): TGTGCCAGCAGCCAAGAGGGCGCGGACCGGTACGGGCAGTACTTC. This translates into CASSQEGADRYGQYF.